This record covers a single T cell receptor (beta chain). The data are from a study of CD8 T cells in Susac syndrome. CDR3 length: 16 amino acids. Germline assignment: CDR1 SGDLS and CDR2 YYNGEE. The V end lost 0 bases, the J end lost 1 base, and 13 bases lay between the germline ends. An amount of RNA that ranged from about 0.45 to 1 ug was reverse transcribed with random hexamers. Amplification of TCR beta CDR3 across 54 Vbeta and 13 Jbeta was performed with immunoSEQ multiplex PCR. Via MiXCR, TCRdb re-called the immunoSEQ multiplex PCR reads, giving one row per CDR3 protein. The profile covers some 190,000 distinct CDR3 sequences, with under 95% appearing a single time and around 0.1% taken by the ten largest. Peripheral blood CD8+ and CD4+ T cells were profiled by TCR beta sequencing. TEMRA cells underwent FACS enrichment and CD8+ and CD4+ T cells underwent negative isolation.

The source is a human donor in good health. Input material: CD4+ T cells from PBMCs. This chain connects TRBV9 to TRBJ2-5, with D maybe TRBD1 (6 bases). The CDR3 region has the DNA TGTGCCAGCAGCGTAGCTTCGTCAGGGGTCCAAGAGACCCAGTACTTC. Translated, it gives CASSVASSGVQETQYF.